What follows is one T cell receptor (beta chain) and its context. Antigen: not known. The record originates from a study of radiotherapy plus CTLA-4 blockade in lung cancer. Germline assignment: CDR1 SGHTA and CDR2 FQGNSA. Trimming at V came to 3 bases and at J to 7 bases, leaving 4 bases not matched to a gene. The CDR3 totals 15 residues. Overall study results and limits: An expansion of tumor-derived TCR clones occurred in blood after radiotherapy plus ipilimumab. With interferon-beta, early dynamics of blood T cell clones were reported to best predict response.

The protocol was immunoSEQ multiplex PCR, while the TCRdb copy is restricted to in-frame clones and leaves out a portion. Of around 40,000 clones in the sample, approximately 68% were seen once. The receptor was isolated from a human donor with non-small cell lung cancer who had stable disease on radiotherapy plus ipilimumab. This sequence joins TRBV7-2 and TRBJ1-6, with 9 bases that match TRBD1. The sample in question was peripheral blood, obtained from a patient treated with radiotherapy plus ipilimumab. The CDR3 bases are TGTGCCAGCAGCTTCGGGACAGGGTGGAATTCACCCCTCCACTTT. As protein: CASSFGTGWNSPLHF.